Following are 17 T cell receptor beta chains from one sample sequenced in a study. MiXCR was run by TCRdb on the RT-PCR reads, yielding one entry per CDR3 protein. The sample lists more than 550,000 distinct CDR3 sequences, approximately 14% seen once, with 3.6% in the top ten. The sequencing input was memory CD4+ T cells from blood. The receptors were sampled from a female donor in good health, serving as a healthy control.

At least ten counts were recorded for this clonotype. One end of the junction does not line up with germline, which may come from a read error. The rearrangement uses TRBV7-7 and TRBJ2-3; D may be TRBD2 (5 bases). The CDR3 has 13 amino acids. The V gene's germline CDR1 is SSHAT and CDR2 FNYEAQ (reference sequence). CDR3 sequence (DNA): TGCGCCAGCAGCTTGGCCGAGGGAGATACGCAGTATTTT. It translates to CASSLAEGDTQYF.

This clonotype was detected only a few times. This chain's CDR3 is CASSISGGPPNEQFF. In DNA form, the CDR3 reads TGTGCCAGCAGCATTAGCGGGGGGCCGCCCAATGAGCAGTTCTTC. The rearrangement joins TRBV7-3 to TRBJ2-1; 10 bases map to TRBD2. The CDR3 is 15 residues long. In germline, CDR1 is SGHTA, CDR2 FQGTGA. V was clipped by 5 bases and J by 6 bases; unmatched bases: 7.

The table lists this clonotype with a few counts. V usage is TRBV4-3 and J usage is TRBJ1-1, with a weak D call TRBD1 (5 bases). V was clipped by 0 bases and J by 7 bases, with 12 bases between them. The germline V gene has CDR1 LGHNA and CDR2 YSLEER. The CDR3 runs 14 residues. The CDR3 DNA is TGCGCCAGCAGCCAAGAGTCTTCGGGACGTGAAGCTTTCTTT. It yields the protein CASSQESSGREAFF.

This clonotype was counted only a few times. The genes are TRBV5-1 and TRBJ2-7; 9 bases match TRBD2. The ends lost 4 bases at V and 0 bases at J; junction bases unmatched: 5. The CDR3 is 15 residues long. Germline lookup yields CDR1 SGHRS and CDR2 YFSETQ. The CDR3 protein is CASSAQLAGSYEQYF. The CDR3, as DNA: TGCGCCAGCAGCGCCCAACTAGCGGGCTCCTACGAGCAGTACTTC.

This clonotype was picked up a small number of times. This chain joins TRBV15 and TRBJ1-1; tentatively, D is TRBD1 (6 bases). The ends were cut back, 3 bases at V and 4 bases at J, with 9 bases in the middle. This CDR3 comprises 13 residues. Germline values: CDR1 LNHNV, CDR2 YYDKDF (reference sequence). CDR3 in DNA: TGTGCCACCAGCAGCGGACAGCTCACTGAAGCTTTCTTT. It codes for CATSSGQLTEAFF.

In its sample, this clonotype was seen a few times. This chain joins TRBV4-3 and TRBJ2-7, with a tentative D call TRBD2 (7 bases). Trimming pared 2 bases from V and 0 bases from J, leaving 20 bases between. Germline V gene data show CDR1 as LGHNA and CDR2 as YSLEER. CDR3 length: 18 amino acids. CDR3 loop: CASSQRQGGDTTSYEQYF. The CDR3, as DNA: TGCGCCAGCAGCCAAAGGCAGGGAGGGGACACAACCTCCTACGAGCAGTACTTC.

This clonotype showed up many times. The chain carries TRBV12-3 or TRBV12-4 and TRBJ2-1; 9 positions agree with TRBD2. CDR3 length equals 14 residues. The J segment lost 12 bases and the V segment lost 6 bases, leaving 12 bases of the junction unmatched. CDR3 loop: CASSRLAAEATQFF. As DNA, the CDR3 is TGTGCCAGCAGCAGACTAGCGGCAGAGGCAACGCAGTTCTTC.

This clonotype was found many times. The chain is built from TRBV12-3 or TRBV12-4 and TRBJ2-5, with D maybe TRBD1 (6 bases). The CDR3 runs 14 residues. Trimming stripped 2 bases from V and 2 bases from J, with 9 bases between. The CDR3: CASSLRQGQETQYF. The CDR3, as DNA: TGTGCCAGCAGTTTAAGGCAGGGGCAAGAGACCCAGTACTTC.

There are a few counts of this clonotype. The CDR3 is CASSYRRDSYNSPLHF. CDR3 DNA: TGTGCCAGCAGTTATCGTAGGGACAGTTATAATTCACCCCTCCACTTT. The V and J genes are TRBV6-5 and TRBJ1-6; 7 bases line up with TRBD1. Germline assignment: CDR1 MNHEY and CDR2 SVGAGI. The V segment lost 3 bases and the J segment 4 bases; nucleotides outside the gene matches: 6. The CDR3 length is 16 residues.

This clonotype appeared a few times. The rearrangement joins TRBV28 to TRBJ2-1; the D gene is possibly TRBD2 (6 bases). V was pared by 4 bases and J by 7 bases, with 14 bases between. Germline lookup yields CDR1 MDHEN and CDR2 SYDVKM. This CDR3 comprises 14 residues. In nucleotides, the CDR3 is TGTGCCAGCAGTTCAGGGACTTCCCAAAATGAGCAGTTCTTC. As protein: CASSSGTSQNEQFF.

This clonotype was seen only a few times. This may arise from a read error, as a much more abundant clone is one base away. The chain recombines TRBV4-1 with TRBJ2-1; 11 bases fit TRBD2. The CDR3 totals 16 residues. Trimming removed 1 base from V and 6 bases from J; junction bases left unmatched: 5. Germline loops: CDR1 MGHRA, CDR2 YSYEKL. The CDR3 sequence is CASSQGTSGRCNEQFF. The DNA for the CDR3 is TGCGCCAGCAGCCAAGGGACTAGCGGGCGATGCAATGAGCAGTTCTTC.

This chain connects TRBV7-2 to TRBJ2-1; TRBD2 might be the D (6 bases). The CDR3 has 16 amino acids. Between the trimmed V and J ends, which lost 4 bases and 2 bases, there was a span of 15 bases. Germline assignment: CDR1 SGHTA and CDR2 FQGNSA. CDR3 loop: CASSSSGTGAYNEQFF. In nucleotides, the CDR3 is TGTGCCAGCAGCTCATCCGGGACTGGGGCCTACAATGAGCAGTTCTTC.

This clonotype was counted many times. The chain couples TRBV29-1 to TRBJ2-7; tentative D call: TRBD2 (6 bases). This CDR3 contains 12 residues. V was cut by 4 bases and J by 3 bases, with 10 bases left in between. Germline CDR1 and CDR2: SQVTM and ANQGSEA. The CDR3 is CSVGGGDYEQYF. The CDR3 DNA reads TGCAGCGTTGGTGGCGGGGACTACGAGCAGTACTTC.

This clonotype appeared a few times. V usage is TRBV7-2 and J usage is TRBJ1-3, with 10 bases identical to TRBD1. Trimming took 5 bases from V and 4 from J; bases not matched to a gene: 5. The CDR3 loop spans 15 amino acids. Germline V gene data show CDR1 as SGHTA and CDR2 as FQGNSA. CDR3 in DNA: TGTGCCAGCAGCAGATGGACAGGGGGAGGAAACACCATATATTTT. Protein product: CASSRWTGGGNTIYF.

The rearrangement uses TRBV4-1 and TRBJ1-2; 9 bases are shared with TRBD1. Germline V lookup: CDR1 MGHRA, CDR2 YSYEKL. Losses at the gene ends were 1 base for V and 8 bases for J; bases not matched to a gene: 5. The CDR3 runs 14 residues. In DNA form, the CDR3 reads TGCGCCAGCAGCCAAGGGGACAGGGAAAGCGGCTACACCTTC. This translates into CASSQGDRESGYTF.

This clonotype was counted ten times or more. The chain joins TRBV20-1 to TRBJ2-4; D might be TRBD2 (7 bases). Trimming cost V 6 bases and J 6 bases, with 24 bases left between them. CDR3 length: 16 residues. Germline lookup yields CDR1 DFQATT and CDR2 SNEGSKA (reference sequence). In DNA, the CDR3 is TGCAGTGCCCCCCCGGGGGGTGAGGGGACAAGAAACATTCAGTACTTC. Encoded protein: CSAPPGGEGTRNIQYF.

This clonotype showed up many times. CDR3 bases: TGTGCCAGCAGGCACCCAGAAGAGACCCAGTACTTC. It translates to CASRHPEETQYF. The chain is built from TRBV6-1 and TRBJ2-5; D unclear. The V end lost 6 bases, the J end lost 3 bases, and 8 bases lay between the germline ends. CDR1 and CDR2 from the germline V gene are MNHNS and SASEGT. This CDR3 spans 12 amino acids.